The 15 T cell receptor beta chains below were found in one sample sequenced in a study of beta chain features in type 1 diabetes. Reverse transcribing all isolated RNA meant expressed TCRB transcripts were sequenced. Some clones are missing from TCRdb's copy, which holds only in-frame ones; the method was immunoSEQ multiplex PCR. Here the sample spans about 130,000 clones, roughly a tenth being singletons. Sequences were obtained from central memory CD4+ T cells from blood. The source of these receptors is a man younger than 35 in good health.

The table lists this clone with a few counts. This chain links TRBV5-4 with TRBJ2-1, with 10 positions matching TRBD1. Per germline, CDR1 SGHNT and CDR2 YYREEE (reference sequence). The junction had 5 bases not matched to a gene; V was cut back by 4 bases and J by 1 base. The CDR3 consists of 16 residues. The CDR3 DNA is TGTGCCAGCAGCGGTGGGACAGGGGAGTCCTACAATGAGCAGTTCTTC. This gives the protein CASSGGTGESYNEQFF.

The CDR3 here is CASSPMGTGNQPQHF. CDR3 in DNA: TGTGCCAGCTCACCAATGGGGACAGGGAATCAGCCCCAGCATTTT. This sequence joins TRBV18 and TRBJ1-5, with 9 bases aligning to TRBD1. V trimming: 2 bases; J trimming: 4 bases; junction bases outside the gene matches: 3. The CDR3 is 15 residues long. Germline V gene lookup returns CDR1 KGHSH and CDR2 LQKENI.

The gene calls are TRBV5-6 and TRBJ1-2; weak D call: TRBD1 (5 bases). The germline V gene encodes CDR1 SGHDT and CDR2 YYEEEE. Trimming stripped 4 bases from V and 3 bases from J, with 13 bases between. The length of the CDR3 is 14 residues. This chain's CDR3 is CASSPTRVHYGYTF. CDR3 nucleotide sequence: TGTGCCAGCAGCCCGACCAGGGTTCACTATGGCTACACCTTC.

This chain uses TRBV13 with TRBJ2-7; tentative D call: TRBD1 (6 bases). This CDR3 has 14 amino acids. V was shortened by 3 bases and J by 2 bases, with 11 bases between the two germline ends. The V gene's germline CDR1 is PRHDT and CDR2 FYEKMQ (reference sequence). The CDR3 here is CASSLTGDTYEQYF. In DNA, the CDR3 is TGTGCCAGCAGCTTGACAGGAGATACCTACGAGCAGTACTTC.

J is TRBJ2-2 and V is TRBV25-1, with D maybe TRBD2 (6 bases). The V end lost 3 bases, the J end lost 4 bases, and 15 bases lay between the germline ends. The CDR3 spans 16 residues. Germline V CDR1 and CDR2: MGHDK, SYGVNS. The CDR3: CASSDGGGVGTGELFF. In DNA, the CDR3 is TGTGCCAGCAGTGACGGAGGAGGGGTTGGCACCGGGGAGCTGTTTTTT.

The chain joins TRBV2 to TRBJ2-2; D is perhaps TRBD2 (5 bases). Trimming took 7 bases from V and 2 from J, leaving 14 bases between them. The CDR3 has 15 residues. Germline assignment: CDR1 SNHLY and CDR2 FYNNEI. DNA of the CDR3: TGTGCCAGCACCGGGGTTCGGGGAAACACCGGGGAGCTGTTTTTT. Protein sequence: CASTGVRGNTGELFF.

In its sample, this clone was seen a few times. The genes are TRBV7-2 and TRBJ2-5; 11 bases agree with TRBD2. After removal of 5 bases from V and 1 base from J, the junction contained 15 bases not matched to a gene. CDR1 and CDR2 (germline): SGHTA, FQGNSA. The CDR3 totals 19 residues. The CDR3 sequence is CASSKKAGSGTSGQETQYF. CDR3 nucleotide sequence: TGTGCCAGCAGCAAAAAGGCGGGGAGTGGGACTAGCGGCCAAGAGACCCAGTACTTC.

V is TRBV5-4 and J is TRBJ2-7; D unresolved. This CDR3 is 14 amino acids long. V was shortened by 0 bases and J by 2 bases, with 9 bases between the two germline ends. Per germline, CDR1 SGHNT and CDR2 YYREEE (reference sequence). CDR3 protein: CASSLANYPYEQYF. CDR3 bases: TGTGCCAGCAGCTTGGCCAACTACCCCTACGAGCAGTACTTC.

This clone was observed a few times. The chain combines TRBV4-3 with TRBJ2-3, with 8 bases matching TRBD2. Trimming cost V 4 bases and J 5 bases; bases outside gene matches: 14. From germline, CDR1 is LGHNA and CDR2 YSLEER. The CDR3 extends over 17 amino acids. This CDR3 is CASSRDGGAFSLDTQYF. CDR3 in DNA: TGCGCCAGCAGCCGCGACGGGGGGGCCTTTTCATTAGATACGCAGTATTTT.

This clone was counted a few times. The CDR3 DNA sequence: TGTGCCAGCAGCTTAGGTCTCCCACCACGGACAGGAACTAATGAAAAACTGTTTTTT. Residues: CASSLGLPPRTGTNEKLFF. V gene TRBV11-3 combines with J gene TRBJ1-4; 7 positions agree with TRBD1. J lost 1 base, V lost 1 base, and 12 bases had no gene match. Germline CDR1 reads SGHNT; CDR2 reads YENEEA. The CDR3 runs to 19 residues.

Written as DNA, the CDR3 is TGTGCCTGGAGTGTACCGGGCGGCGGGCGGTACTTC. This gives the protein CAWSVPGGGRYF. The V call is TRBV30, the J call TRBJ2-7, with D tentatively TRBD2 (5 bases). Germline V gene sequence: CDR1 GTSNPN, CDR2 SVGIG (reference sequence). Trimming took off 0 bases at V and 12 bases at J, with 15 bases between the two ends. There are 12 residues in the CDR3.

The rearrangement uses TRBV5-1 and TRBJ1-1; 11 nucleotides align to TRBD1. The CDR3 covers 15 residues. J was trimmed by 11 bases and V by 2 bases; bases with no gene match: 11. The germline gives CDR1 SGHRS, CDR2 YFSETQ. The CDR3 loop is CASSLSGGQGALAFF. CDR3 DNA sequence: TGCGCCAGCAGCTTAAGTGGAGGACAGGGGGCTTTGGCTTTCTTT.

Ten or more counts support this clone. V gene TRBV11-2 combines with J gene TRBJ2-3; 8 nucleotides align to TRBD2. Trimming took 5 bases from V and 9 from J; bases not matched to a gene: 13. From germline, CDR1 is SGHAT and CDR2 FQNNGV. The CDR3 has 15 amino acids. CDR3 sequence reads: CASSTAGEAQKTQYF. The DNA of the CDR3 is TGTGCCAGCAGCACAGCGGGGGAAGCACAGAAAACGCAGTATTTT.

The gene calls are TRBV10-3 and TRBJ2-1; 8 nucleotides line up with TRBD1. Trimming at V came to 10 bases and at J to 0 bases, leaving 14 bases not matched to a gene. The CDR3 covers 17 residues. The germline CDR1 and CDR2 sequences are ENHRY and SYGVKD. The chain's CDR3 is CASQEIGGQVSYNEQFF. For the CDR3, the DNA is TGTGCCAGCCAAGAAATCGGGGGACAGGTCTCCTACAATGAGCAGTTCTTC.

This clone was observed at least ten times. The chain combines TRBV15 with TRBJ2-1, with D maybe TRBD2 (6 bases). CDR1 and CDR2 from the germline V gene are LNHNV and YYDKDF (reference sequence). Trimming shortened V by 0 bases and J by 8 bases, and 11 bases separated the two germline ends. The CDR3 extends over 14 amino acids. CDR3 DNA sequence: TGTGCCACCAGCAGAGAACTAGCAGGCGATGAGCAGTTCTTC. Translation: CATSRELAGDEQFF. The variable domain in full, with the rest retrieved from reference TRBV15 and TRBJ2-1, is DAMVIQNPRYQVTQFGKPVTLSCSQTLNHNVMYWYQQKSSQAPKLLFHYYDKDFNNEADTPDNFQSRRPNTSFCFLDIRSPGLGDTAMYLCATSRELAGDEQFFGPGTRLTVL.